The 4 T cell receptor beta chains in this list originate from one sample, sequenced in a study of blood T cell repertoires in COVID-19. Data came from immunoSEQ multiplex PCR; TCRdb stores just in-frame clones and leaves some out. The repertoire has 65,000 to 70,000 clones, approximately 75% of them found once; the top ten carry roughly 48%. The sequencing sample was made of peripheral blood. The source is a human donor in a cohort sampled during active COVID-19.

The gene calls are TRBV19 and TRBJ2-5; TRBD2 might be the D (6 bases). V lost 5 bases, J lost 1 base, and 11 bases lay in between. The CDR3 has 14 residues. CDR1 is LNHDA and CDR2 is SQIVND in the germline V gene (reference sequence). The DNA of the CDR3 is TGTGCCAGTAGTGAACTGACTAGCCAAGAGACCCAGTACTTC. This translates into CASSELTSQETQYF. Full variable domain (outside the CDR3, taken from reference TRBV19 and TRBJ2-5): DGGITQSPKYLFRKEGQNVTLSCEQNLNHDAMYWYRQDPGQGLRLIYYSQIVNDFQKGDIAEGYSVSREKKESFPLTVTSAQKNPTAFYLCASSELTSQETQYFGPGTRLLVL.

The count of this clone is one. The chain employs TRBV18 and TRBJ2-5; tentative D call: TRBD1 (6 bases). This CDR3 is built from 14 residues. Trimming shortened V by 6 bases and J by 5 bases, and 16 bases separated the two germline ends. CDR1 and CDR2 from the germline V gene are KGHSH and LQKENI. This CDR3 is CASSLDTGTETQYF. DNA for the CDR3: TGTGCCAGCTCCCTAGATACAGGGACGGAGACCCAGTACTTC.

This clone was counted between two and nine times. The chain couples TRBV27 to TRBJ2-7; possible D gene TRBD1, 6 bases. Germline CDR1 reads MNHEY; CDR2 reads SMNVEV (reference sequence). V lost 6 bases and J 1 base, leaving 13 bases between the germline ends. The CDR3 has 14 amino acids. CDR3 nucleotide sequence: TGTGCCAGCAGCCGAGGGGGATTGTCCTACGAGCAGTACTTC. It yields the protein CASSRGGLSYEQYF.

This rearrangement joins TRBV24-1 to TRBJ1-3; D is possibly TRBD1 (5 bases). CDR3 length: 21 residues. With 3 bases removed from V and 4 bases from J, the gap between germline ends came to 30 bases. The germline gives CDR1 KGHDR, CDR2 SFDVKD. CDR3 amino acids: CATSDTQKGRADLPEGNTIYF. DNA of the CDR3: TGTGCCACCAGTGATACCCAGAAGGGGAGGGCTGACCTGCCAGAGGGAAACACCATATATTTT.